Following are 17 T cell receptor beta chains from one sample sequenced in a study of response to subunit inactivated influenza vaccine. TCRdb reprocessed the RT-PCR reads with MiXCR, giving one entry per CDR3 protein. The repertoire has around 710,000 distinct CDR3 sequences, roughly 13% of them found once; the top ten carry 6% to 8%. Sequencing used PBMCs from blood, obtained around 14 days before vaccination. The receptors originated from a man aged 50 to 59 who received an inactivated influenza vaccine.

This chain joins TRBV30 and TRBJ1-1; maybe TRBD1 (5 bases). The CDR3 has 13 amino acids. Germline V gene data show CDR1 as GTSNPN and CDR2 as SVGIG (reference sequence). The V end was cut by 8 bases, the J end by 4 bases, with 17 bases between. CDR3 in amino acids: CAPLVGPGTEAFF. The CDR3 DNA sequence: TGTGCCCCCCTGGTGGGGCCTGGCACTGAAGCTTTCTTT.

The CDR3 reads CASSLNSRGTEAFF. The CDR3, as DNA: TGTGCCAGCAGCTTAAATTCCCGAGGGACTGAAGCTTTCTTT. The rearrangement links TRBV7-2 to TRBJ1-1; D remains unclear. The germline V gene has CDR1 SGHTA and CDR2 FQGNSA. CDR3 length: 14 amino acids. V dropped 2 bases and J dropped 5 bases, with 12 bases sitting between them. Together with reference TRBV7-2 and TRBJ1-1, the CDR3 gives the full variable domain: GAGVSQSPSNKVTEKGKDVELRCDPISGHTALYWYRQSLGQGLEFLIYFQGNSAPDKSGLPSDRFSAERTGGSVSTLTIQRTQQEDSAVYLCASSLNSRGTEAFFGQGTRLTVV.

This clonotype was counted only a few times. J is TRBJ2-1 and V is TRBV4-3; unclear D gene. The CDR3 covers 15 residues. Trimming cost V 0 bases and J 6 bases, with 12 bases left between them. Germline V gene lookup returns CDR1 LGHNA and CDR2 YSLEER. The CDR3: CASSQDLWRANEQFF. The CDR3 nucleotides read TGCGCCAGCAGCCAAGATTTGTGGCGTGCCAATGAGCAGTTCTTC.

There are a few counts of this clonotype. The CDR3 is CATSPRIGTNQETQYF. In DNA, the CDR3 is TGTGCCACCAGCCCCCGGATCGGGACAAACCAAGAGACCCAGTACTTC. The gene calls are TRBV15 and TRBJ2-5, with a weak D call TRBD1 (6 bases). The CDR3 contains 16 residues. With 5 bases removed from V and 0 bases from J, the gap between germline ends came to 16 bases. CDR1 LNHNV and CDR2 YYDKDF come from the germline V gene (reference sequence).

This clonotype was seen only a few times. CDR3 residues: CASSLAGVGVRDTDTQYF. The DNA of the CDR3 is TGCGCCAGCAGCTTGGCCGGCGTTGGGGTTCGTGACACAGATACGCAGTATTTT. This sequence joins TRBV5-1 and TRBJ2-3; D unclear. The germline V and J ends were trimmed by 0 bases and 2 bases, with 19 bases remaining between them. The CDR3 runs 18 residues. CDR1 and CDR2 from the germline V gene are SGHRS and YFSETQ.

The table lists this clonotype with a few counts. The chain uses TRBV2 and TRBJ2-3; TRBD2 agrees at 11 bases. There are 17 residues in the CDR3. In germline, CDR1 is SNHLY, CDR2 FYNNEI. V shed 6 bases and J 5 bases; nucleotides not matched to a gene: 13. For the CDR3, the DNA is TGTGCCAGCAGCGAACTCGTACTAGCGGGAGTCAGAGATACGCAGTATTTT. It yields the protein CASSELVLAGVRDTQYF.

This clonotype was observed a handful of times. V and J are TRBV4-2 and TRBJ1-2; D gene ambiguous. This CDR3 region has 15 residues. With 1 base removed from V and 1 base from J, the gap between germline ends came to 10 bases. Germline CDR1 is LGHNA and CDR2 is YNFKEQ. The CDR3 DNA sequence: TGTGCCAGCAGCCAAGTAGGTGCAGTTAACTATGGCTACACCTTC. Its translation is CASSQVGAVNYGYTF.

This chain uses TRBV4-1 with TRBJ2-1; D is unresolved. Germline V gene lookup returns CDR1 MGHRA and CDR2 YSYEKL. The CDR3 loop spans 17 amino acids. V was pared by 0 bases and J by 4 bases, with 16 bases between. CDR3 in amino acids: CASSQDSPLTAYNEQFF. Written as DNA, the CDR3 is TGCGCCAGCAGCCAAGATTCCCCCCTTACAGCATACAATGAGCAGTTCTTC.

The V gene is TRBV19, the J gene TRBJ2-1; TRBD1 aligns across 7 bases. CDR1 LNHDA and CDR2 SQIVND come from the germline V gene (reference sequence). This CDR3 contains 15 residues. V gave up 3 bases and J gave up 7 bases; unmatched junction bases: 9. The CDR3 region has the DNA TGTGCCAGTAGTATCTTCAGGGACAGCCGGAATGAGCAGTTCTTC. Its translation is CASSIFRDSRNEQFF. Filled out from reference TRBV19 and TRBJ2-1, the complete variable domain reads DGGITQSPKYLFRKEGQNVTLSCEQNLNHDAMYWYRQDPGQGLRLIYYSQIVNDFQKGDIAEGYSVSREKKESFPLTVTSAQKNPTAFYLCASSIFRDSRNEQFFGPGTRLTVL.

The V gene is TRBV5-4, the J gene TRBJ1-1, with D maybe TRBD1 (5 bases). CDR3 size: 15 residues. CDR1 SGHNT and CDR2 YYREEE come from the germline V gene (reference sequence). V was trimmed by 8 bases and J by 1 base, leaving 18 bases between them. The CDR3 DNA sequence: TGTGCCAGAAGCGGATCCGGGACTGGGAACACTGAAGCTTTCTTT. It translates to CARSGSGTGNTEAFF.

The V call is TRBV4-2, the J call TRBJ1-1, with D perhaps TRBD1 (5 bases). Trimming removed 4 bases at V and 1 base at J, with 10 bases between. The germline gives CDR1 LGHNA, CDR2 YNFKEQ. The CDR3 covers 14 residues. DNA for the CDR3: TGTGCCAGCAGCCTGCTAGGGACGAACACTGAAGCTTTCTTT. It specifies CASSLLGTNTEAFF.

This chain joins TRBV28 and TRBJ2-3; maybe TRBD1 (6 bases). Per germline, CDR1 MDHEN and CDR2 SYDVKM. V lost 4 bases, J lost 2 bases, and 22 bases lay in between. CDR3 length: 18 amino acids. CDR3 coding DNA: TGTGCCAGCAGTTATCATCCCCGGACAGAAGAAGACACAGATACGCAGTATTTT. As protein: CASSYHPRTEEDTDTQYF. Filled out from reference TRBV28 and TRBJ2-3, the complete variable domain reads DVKVTQSSRYLVKRTGEKVFLECVQDMDHENMFWYRQDPGLGLRLIYFSYDVKMKEKGDIPEGYSVSREKKERFSLILESASTNQTSMYLCASSYHPRTEEDTDTQYFGPGTRLTVL.

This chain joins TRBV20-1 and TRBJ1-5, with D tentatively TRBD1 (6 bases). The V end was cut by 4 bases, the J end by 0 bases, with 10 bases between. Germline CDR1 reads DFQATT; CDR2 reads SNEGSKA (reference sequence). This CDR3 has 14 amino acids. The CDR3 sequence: CSAKTGYSNQPQHF. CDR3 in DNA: TGCAGTGCTAAAACAGGGTATAGCAATCAGCCCCAGCATTTT.

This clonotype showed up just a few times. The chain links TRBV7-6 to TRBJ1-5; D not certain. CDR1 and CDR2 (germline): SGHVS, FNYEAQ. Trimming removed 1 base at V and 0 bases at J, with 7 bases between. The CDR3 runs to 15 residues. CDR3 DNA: TGTGCCAGCAGCTTAGGCAGAAATAGCAATCAGCCCCAGCATTTT. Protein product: CASSLGRNSNQPQHF.

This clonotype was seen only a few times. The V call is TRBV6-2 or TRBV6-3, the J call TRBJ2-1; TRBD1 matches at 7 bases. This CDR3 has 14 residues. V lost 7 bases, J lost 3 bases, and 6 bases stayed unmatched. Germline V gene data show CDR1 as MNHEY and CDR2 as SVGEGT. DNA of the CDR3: TGTGCCAGCACTCGACAGGGTTTCTACAATGAGCAGTTCTTC. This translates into CASTRQGFYNEQFF.

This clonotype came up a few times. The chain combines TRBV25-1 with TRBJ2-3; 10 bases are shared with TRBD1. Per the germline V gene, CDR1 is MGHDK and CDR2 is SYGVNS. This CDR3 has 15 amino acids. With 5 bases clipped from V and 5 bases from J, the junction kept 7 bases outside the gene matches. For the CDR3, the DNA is TGTGCCAGCAGTACCGACAGGGGGCATAAAGATACGCAGTATTTT. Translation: CASSTDRGHKDTQYF.

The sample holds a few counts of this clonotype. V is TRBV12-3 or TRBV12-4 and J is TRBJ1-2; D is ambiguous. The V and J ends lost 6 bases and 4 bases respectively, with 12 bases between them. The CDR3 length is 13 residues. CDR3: CASRLSGGYGYTF. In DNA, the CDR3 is TGTGCCAGCAGACTCTCGGGCGGCTATGGCTACACCTTC.